This T cell receptor beta chain was found in a study of T-cell reconstitution after alpha-beta-depleted transplantation in children. Unique molecular identifiers tagged the TCRbeta library. TCRdb re-called the PCR reads through MiXCR, storing one row per CDR3 protein. The table lists 400,000 to 450,000 distinct CDR3 sequences, 43% of them singletons. About this clonotype: Its specificity is not known.

Overall study results and limits: At the one-year point after transplant, T-cell counts and TCRbeta diversity were found to come mostly from T cells that had been newly produced.

The germline V gene has CDR1 ENHRY and CDR2 SYGVKD. Trimming took 7 bases from V and 1 from J, leaving 10 bases between them. The CDR3 sequence is 13 residues long. The sequencing here drew on PBMCs, taken before TCRalphabeta/CD19-depleted stem cell transplant. The V and J genes are TRBV10-3 and TRBJ2-5; possible D gene TRBD1, 6 bases. This sequence was found in a girl aged 2-10 years with aplastic anemia, due to receive a stem cell transplant. CDR3 sequence reads: CAINRDPQETQYF. CDR3 bases: TGTGCCATCAACAGGGATCCCCAAGAGACCCAGTACTTC.